The clone carrying this T cell receptor beta chain was found a few times. This entry comes from a study of Graves' ophthalmopathy and Graves' hyperthyroidism. The CDR3 is made up of 17 amino acids. Germline CDR1 SGDLS, CDR2 YYNGEE. V was pared by 0 bases and J by 3 bases, with 8 bases of the junction left unmatched. Researchers took RNA transcripts and amplified TCR beta CDR3 regions from them. HTBI primers served in a first-round RT-PCR, which a second-round multiplex PCR followed. TCRdb independently ran MiXCR on the multiplex PCR reads; one entry per CDR3 protein. This table holds about 400,000 distinct CDR3 sequences, approximately 15% found once.

This TCR came from a woman younger than 30 with stable Graves' hyperthyroidism. Sequencing input: peripheral blood. The chain combines TRBV9 with TRBJ1-1; 10 bases match TRBD1. CDR3 sequence: CASSVAVGGTGDTEAFF. The CDR3 DNA sequence: TGTGCCAGCAGCGTAGCCGTGGGGGGGACAGGGGACACTGAAGCTTTCTTT.